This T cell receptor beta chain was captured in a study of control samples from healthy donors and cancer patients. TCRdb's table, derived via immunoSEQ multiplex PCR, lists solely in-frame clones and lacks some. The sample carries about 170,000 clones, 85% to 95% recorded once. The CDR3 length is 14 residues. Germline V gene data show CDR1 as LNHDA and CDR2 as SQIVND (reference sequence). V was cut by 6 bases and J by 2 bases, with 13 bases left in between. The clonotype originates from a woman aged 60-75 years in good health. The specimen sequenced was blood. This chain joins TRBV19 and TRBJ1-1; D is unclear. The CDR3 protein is CASRSSDTNTEAFF. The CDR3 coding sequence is TGTGCCAGTAGATCCTCTGACACTAACACTGAAGCTTTCTTT.